These 8 T cell receptor beta chains share one sample of origin, sequenced in a study of identical twins. In TCRdb, the 5' RACE reads were re-called with MiXCR into one record per CDR3 protein. Of 200,000 to 250,000 distinct CDR3 sequences listed, less than 8% are singletons. These data also featured in a second study, about yellow fever vaccine responses in identical twins.

Sequencing was performed on memory (CD45RO+) T cells sorted from blood. The receptors here all came from a woman aged 18-29 years in good health.

The rearrangement uses TRBV6-4 and TRBJ2-1; D is unclear. Germline assignment: CDR1 MRHNA and CDR2 SNTAGT. Trimming took off 5 bases at V and 0 bases at J, with 11 bases between the two ends. The length of the CDR3 is 15 residues. CDR3 nucleotides: TGTGCCAGCAGTCCCGACCAAAACTCCTACAATGAGCAGTTCTTC. Translation: CASSPDQNSYNEQFF.

This clonotype was seen ten or more times. The V call is TRBV7-9, the J call TRBJ2-7; weak D call: TRBD1 (6 bases). The CDR3 runs to 15 residues. V was shortened by 1 base and J by 2 bases, with 12 bases between the two germline ends. Germline loops: CDR1 SEHNR, CDR2 FQNEAQ (reference sequence). Here the CDR3 DNA reads TGTGCCAGCAGCTTAGGGGACACCTTAACCTACGAGCAGTACTTC. It encodes CASSLGDTLTYEQYF.

The V and J genes are TRBV6-1 and TRBJ2-1, with TRBD1 as a possible D gene (5 bases). V lost 1 base and J 3 bases, leaving 10 bases between the germline ends. Germline CDR1 reads MNHNS; CDR2 reads SASEGT. The CDR3 contains 15 residues. The DNA of the CDR3 is TGTGCCAGCAGTGAAGATCAGGGTCACTACAATGAGCAGTTCTTC. Amino acid sequence: CASSEDQGHYNEQFF.

This clonotype was observed at least ten times. The rearrangement links TRBV27 to TRBJ2-7; maybe TRBD1 (6 bases). Germline values: CDR1 MNHEY, CDR2 SMNVEV (reference sequence). Trimming shortened V by 4 bases and J by 4 bases, and 11 bases separated the two germline ends. CDR3 length equals 13 residues. CDR3 bases: TGTGCCAGCAGTTATGGGACATTGTACGAGCAGTACTTC. It encodes CASSYGTLYEQYF.

This clonotype has just a few counts. The chain employs TRBV10-1 and TRBJ2-7; a weak D match, TRBD2 (5 bases). V lost 0 bases, J lost 6 bases, and 12 bases lay in between. The germline V gene encodes CDR1 WNHNN and CDR2 SYGVQD (reference sequence). CDR3 length equals 14 residues. CDR3 loop: CASSESTNPPEQYF. Written as DNA, the CDR3 is TGCGCCAGCAGTGAGTCGACTAATCCCCCCGAGCAGTACTTC.

In its sample, this clonotype was seen a few times. The gene calls are TRBV7-9 and TRBJ2-1; D is perhaps TRBD2 (5 bases). Germline V gene lookup returns CDR1 SEHNR and CDR2 FQNEAQ (reference sequence). The CDR3 loop spans 16 amino acids. Trimming cost V 5 bases and J 1 base, with 15 bases left between them. The CDR3 DNA reads as TGTGCCAGCAGCCGAGAGTTCGGGAAGTCCTACAATGAGCAGTTCTTC. The encoded protein is CASSREFGKSYNEQFF.

The chain couples TRBV5-1 to TRBJ2-5; 9 nucleotides align to TRBD2. Losses at the gene ends were 0 bases for V and 0 bases for J; bases not matched to a gene: 3. The CDR3 is 16 residues long. The germline V gene encodes CDR1 SGHRS and CDR2 YFSETQ. The CDR3 DNA is TGCGCCAGCAGCTTGGCCCTAGCGGGGAACCAAGAGACCCAGTACTTC. It codes for CASSLALAGNQETQYF.

The sample holds a few counts of this clonotype. This rearrangement joins TRBV27 to TRBJ2-5; TRBD1 agrees at 8 bases. Germline V gives CDR1 MNHEY, CDR2 SMNVEV (reference sequence). There are 16 residues in the CDR3. The ends lost 2 bases at V and 10 bases at J; junction bases unmatched: 15. The CDR3 region is CASSLRTGQGVERQYF. Here the CDR3 DNA reads TGTGCCAGCAGTTTACGAACAGGACAGGGAGTAGAGCGCCAGTACTTC.